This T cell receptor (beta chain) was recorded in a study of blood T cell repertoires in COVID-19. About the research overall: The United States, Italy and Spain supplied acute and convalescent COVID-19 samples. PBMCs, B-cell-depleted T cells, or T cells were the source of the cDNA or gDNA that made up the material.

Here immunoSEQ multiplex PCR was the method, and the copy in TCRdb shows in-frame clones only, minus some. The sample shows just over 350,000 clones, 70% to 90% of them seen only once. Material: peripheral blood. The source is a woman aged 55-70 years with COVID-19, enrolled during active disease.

The CDR3 bases are TGTGCCAGCAGCTTGGCGGGGACAGGGTTCACCGGGGAGCTGTTTTTT. Translated, it gives CASSLAGTGFTGELFF. The chain recombines TRBV5-4 with TRBJ2-2; 9 bases map to TRBD1. In germline, CDR1 is SGHNT, CDR2 YYREEE (reference sequence). The junction had 4 bases not matched to a gene; V was cut back by 0 bases and J by 4 bases. The CDR3 is 16 amino acids. The full variable domain, with the rest looked up from reference TRBV5-4 and TRBJ2-2, is ETGVTQSPTHLIKTRGQQVTLRCSSQSGHNTVSWYQQALGQGPQFIFQYYREEENGRGNFPPRFSGLQFPNYSSELNVNALELDDSALYLCASSLAGTGFTGELFFGEGSRLTVL.